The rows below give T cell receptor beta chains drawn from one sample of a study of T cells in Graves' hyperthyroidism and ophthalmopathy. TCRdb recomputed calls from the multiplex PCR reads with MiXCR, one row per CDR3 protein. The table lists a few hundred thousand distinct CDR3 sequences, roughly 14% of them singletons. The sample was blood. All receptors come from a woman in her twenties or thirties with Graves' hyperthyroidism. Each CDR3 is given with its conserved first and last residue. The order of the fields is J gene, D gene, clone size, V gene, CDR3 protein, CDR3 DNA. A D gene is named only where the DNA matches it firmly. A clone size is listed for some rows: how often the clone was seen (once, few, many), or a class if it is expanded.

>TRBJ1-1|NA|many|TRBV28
CASSLFGVGTEAFF
TGTGCCAGCAGTTTATTTGGGGTTGGCACTGAAGCTTTCTTT
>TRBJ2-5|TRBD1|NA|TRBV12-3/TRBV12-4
CASRPSTGGVGTQYF
TGTGCCAGCAGGCCCTCGACAGGGGGGGTCGGGACCCAGTACTTC
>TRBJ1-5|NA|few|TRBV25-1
CASSDSGSSNQPQHF
TGTGCCAGCAGTGATTCAGGGAGTAGCAATCAGCCCCAGCATTTT
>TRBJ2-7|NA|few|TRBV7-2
CASSLADRTEQYF
TGTGCCAGCAGCTTAGCGGATCGGACCGAGCAGTACTTC
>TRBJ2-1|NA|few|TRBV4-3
CASSPRVQRLGDEQFF
TGCGCCAGCAGCCCGCGGGTCCAGCGATTGGGGGATGAGCAGTTCTTC
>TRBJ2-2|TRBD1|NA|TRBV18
CASSPGQGMDTGELFF
TGTGCCAGCTCACCGGGACAGGGGATGGACACCGGGGAGCTGTTTTTT
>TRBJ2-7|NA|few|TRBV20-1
CSARVDVGYEQYF
TGCAGTGCTAGAGTAGACGTAGGGTACGAGCAGTACTTC
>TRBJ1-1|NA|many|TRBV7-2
CASSSQSDTEAFF
TGTGCCAGCAGCTCACAATCCGACACTGAAGCTTTCTTT
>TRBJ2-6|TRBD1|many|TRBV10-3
CAISGGTGGREGANVLTF
TGTGCCATCAGTGGCGGGACAGGGGGCCGAGAGGGGGCCAACGTCCTGACTTTC
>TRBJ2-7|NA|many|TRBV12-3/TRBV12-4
CASSLSYSASTYEQYF
TGTGCCAGCAGTTTATCGTACAGCGCCTCAACCTACGAGCAGTACTTC
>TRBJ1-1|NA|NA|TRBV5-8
CASTQGDTEAFF
TGTGCCAGCACTCAGGGTGACACTGAAGCTTTCTTT
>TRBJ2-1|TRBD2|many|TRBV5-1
CASSLSTSGGPGSYNEQFF
TGCGCCAGCAGCCTCTCGACTAGCGGGGGACCGGGCTCCTACAATGAGCAGTTCTTC
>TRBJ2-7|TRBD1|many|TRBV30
CAWSEGQGLDEQYF
TGTGCCTGGAGTGAGGGACAGGGGCTCGACGAGCAGTACTTC
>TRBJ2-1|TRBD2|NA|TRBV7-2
CASSSRLAGVAYNEQFF
TGTGCCAGCAGCTCCCGACTAGCGGGAGTCGCCTACAATGAGCAGTTCTTC
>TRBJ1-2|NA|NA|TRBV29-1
CSDSRQANYGYTF
TGCAGCGATTCGCGACAGGCTAACTATGGCTACACCTTC
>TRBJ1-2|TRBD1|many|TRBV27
CASSSQAGGNYGYTF
TGTGCCAGCAGTTCTCAAGCAGGGGGCAACTATGGCTACACCTTC
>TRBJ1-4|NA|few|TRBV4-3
CASSQEDGAIWEKLFF
TGCGCCAGCAGCCAAGAGGACGGGGCAATTTGGGAAAAACTGTTTTTT
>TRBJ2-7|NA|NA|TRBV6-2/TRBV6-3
CASIPGPASYEQYF
TGTGCCAGTATACCCGGGCCCGCATCCTACGAGCAGTACTTC
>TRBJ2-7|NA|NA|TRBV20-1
CSAHPAYNEQYF
TGCAGTGCCCACCCCGCGTACAATGAGCAGTACTTC
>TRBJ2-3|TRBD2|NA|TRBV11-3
CASSLVVSGSGTDTQYF
TGTGCCAGCAGCTTAGTGGTCAGCGGGAGTGGCACAGATACGCAGTATTTT
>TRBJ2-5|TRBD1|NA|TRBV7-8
CASSVGQARGTQYF
TGTGCCAGCAGCGTGGGACAGGCGCGGGGGACCCAGTACTTC
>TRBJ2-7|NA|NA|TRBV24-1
CATRVFGGESSYEQYF
TGTGCCACCAGAGTTTTTGGAGGGGAGAGCTCCTACGAGCAGTACTTC
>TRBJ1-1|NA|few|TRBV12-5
CASGSPGHSNTEAFF
TGTGCTAGTGGTTCGCCGGGACACTCTAACACTGAAGCTTTCTTT
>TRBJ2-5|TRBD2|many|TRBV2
CASITSGSGLGTQYF
TGTGCCAGCATTACTAGCGGATCTGGCTTGGGGACCCAGTACTTC
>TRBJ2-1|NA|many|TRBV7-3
CASSLTRGSANEQFF
TGTGCCAGCAGCTTAACGAGGGGTAGCGCGAATGAGCAGTTCTTC
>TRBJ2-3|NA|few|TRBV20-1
CSARIGFPDTQYF
TGCAGTGCTAGAATAGGGTTCCCAGATACGCAGTATTTT
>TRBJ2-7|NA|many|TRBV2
CASSEVGLHSYEQYF
TGTGCCAGCAGTGAGGTCGGTCTACATTCCTACGAGCAGTACTTC
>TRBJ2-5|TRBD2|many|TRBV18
CASSPTSGQETQYF
TGTGCCAGCTCCCCTACTAGCGGCCAAGAGACCCAGTACTTC
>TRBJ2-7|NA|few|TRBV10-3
CATGTVSYEQYF
TGTGCCACCGGGACTGTCTCCTACGAGCAGTACTTC
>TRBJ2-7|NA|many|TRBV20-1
CSAETRISYEQYF
TGCAGTGCTGAGACTAGGATTTCCTACGAGCAGTACTTC
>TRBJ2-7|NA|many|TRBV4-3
CASKEGAYEQYF
TGCGCCAGCAAGGAGGGGGCCTACGAGCAGTACTTC
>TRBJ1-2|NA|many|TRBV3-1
CASSPSATGSYGYTF
TGTGCCAGCAGCCCCTCCGCCACAGGTTCCTATGGCTACACCTTC
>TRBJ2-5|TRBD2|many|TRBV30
CAWKLAGGAGRETQYF
TGTGCCTGGAAACTAGCGGGAGGTGCAGGTCGGGAGACCCAGTACTTC
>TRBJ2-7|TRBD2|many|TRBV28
CASSLRTSGQNYEQYF
TGTGCCAGCAGTCTGAGGACTAGCGGGCAGAACTACGAGCAGTACTTC
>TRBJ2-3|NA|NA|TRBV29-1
CSVEDRERRTDTQYF
TGCAGCGTTGAAGATAGAGAAAGAAGGACAGATACGCAGTATTTT
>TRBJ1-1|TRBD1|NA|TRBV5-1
CASRVTGQGARRTEAFF
TGCGCCAGCCGAGTAACGGGACAGGGGGCGCGAAGGACTGAAGCTTTCTTT
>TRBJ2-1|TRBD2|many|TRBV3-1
CASSPSGGLSYNEQFF
TGTGCCAGCAGCCCTAGCGGGGGGCTCTCCTACAATGAGCAGTTCTTC
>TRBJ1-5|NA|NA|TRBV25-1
CASSEYGDSQPQHF
TGTGCCAGCAGTGAATATGGGGATAGTCAGCCCCAGCATTTT
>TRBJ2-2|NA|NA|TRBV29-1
CSVETSRGDTGELFF
TGCAGCGTTGAAACGTCCAGGGGGGACACCGGGGAGCTGTTTTTT
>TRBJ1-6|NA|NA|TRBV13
CASSSKTTGSSYNSPLHF
TGTGCCAGCAGCTCAAAAACGACAGGAAGCTCCTATAATTCACCCCTCCACTTT
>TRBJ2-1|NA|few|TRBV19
CASREGAGNEQFF
TGTGCCAGTAGGGAGGGGGCGGGCAATGAGCAGTTCTTC
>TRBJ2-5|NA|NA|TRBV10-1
CASSEFRGAQETQYF
TGCGCCAGCAGTGAGTTCAGAGGGGCCCAAGAGACCCAGTACTTC
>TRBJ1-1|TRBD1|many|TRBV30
CAWDVDRGSTEAFF
TGTGCCTGGGATGTGGACAGGGGGTCCACTGAAGCTTTCTTT
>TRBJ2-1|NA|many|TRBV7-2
CASSLGVGGYNEQFF
TGTGCCAGCAGCTTAGGGGTCGGCGGGTACAATGAGCAGTTCTTC
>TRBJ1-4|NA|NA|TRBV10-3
CTISERGTNEKLFF
TGTACCATCAGTGAAAGGGGAACTAATGAAAAACTGTTTTTT
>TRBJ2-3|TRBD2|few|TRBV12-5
CATRGGWGTDTQYF
TGTGCTACCCGGGGGGGTTGGGGCACAGATACGCAGTATTTT
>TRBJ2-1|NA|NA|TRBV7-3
CASSIDLFVPGGQFF
TGTGCCAGTAGTATAGATCTTTTCGTCCCTGGGGGGCAGTTCTTC
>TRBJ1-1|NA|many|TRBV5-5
CASSPPGGAPKNTEAFF
TGTGCCAGCAGCCCCCCGGGAGGGGCACCTAAAAACACTGAAGCTTTCTTT
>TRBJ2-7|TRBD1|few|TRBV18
CASSPYLQGATYEQYF
TGTGCCAGCTCACCATATCTACAGGGGGCTACCTACGAGCAGTACTTC
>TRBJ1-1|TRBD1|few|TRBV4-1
CASSQARGQMNTEAFF
TGCGCCAGCAGCCAGGCCAGGGGGCAGATGAACACTGAAGCTTTCTTT
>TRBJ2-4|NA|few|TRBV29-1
CSVGETRENHPYF
TGCAGCGTTGGCGAAACACGGGAAAACCATCCGTACTTC
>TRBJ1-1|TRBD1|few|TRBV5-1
CASSSSDRGYTEAFF
TGCGCCAGCAGCTCGTCCGACAGGGGATACACTGAAGCTTTCTTT
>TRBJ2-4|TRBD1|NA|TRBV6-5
CASSYLDRRAKNIQYF
TGTGCCAGCAGTTACCTGGACAGGAGGGCCAAAAACATTCAGTACTTC
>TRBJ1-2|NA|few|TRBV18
CASSPLQGLGGYGYTF
TGTGCCAGCTCACCCTTACAGGGTCTGGGGGGCTATGGCTACACCTTC